This paragraph reports one TCR beta chain. Its antigen is currently unknown. Profiling relied on immunoSEQ multiplex PCR, and the TCRdb table lists in-frame clones only, not all of them. In the table there are under 70,000 clones, 92% of which are singletons. Per the germline V gene, CDR1 is MNHNY and CDR2 is SVGAGI (reference sequence). This CDR3 has 12 amino acids. V lost 6 bases and J lost 4; bases outside the gene matches: 2. The data are from a study of OX40 agonist ivuxolimab in advanced cancers. Across the study: Ivuxolimab, an antibody acting as an agonist of OX40 (CD134), was used to treat patients. Dose-escalation subjects each had hepatocellular carcinoma, melanoma, renal cell or head and neck cancer.

Study-level findings and limits: CD4+ T cells averaged fewer expanded clones than CD8+ T cells.

The sample was CD4+ or CD8+ T cells sorted from blood, taken in a trial of the OX40 agonist ivuxolimab. This clonotype originated in an adult with an advanced solid tumor such as melanoma, head and neck, liver or kidney cancer. The V call is TRBV6-6, the J call TRBJ1-1, with 7 nucleotides matching TRBD1. In nucleotides, the CDR3 is TGTGCCAGCAGACACAGGGGCACTGAAGCTTTCTTT. This encodes CASRHRGTEAFF.